This T cell receptor (beta chain) was sequenced in a study of tumor-infiltrating lymphocytes in primary liver carcinoma. The study's findings and limits: Blood fell significantly below tumors in its top-250-clone fraction (p = 0.039).

The CDR3 has 15 amino acids. V shed 7 bases and J 4 bases; nucleotides not matched to a gene: 13. Germline CDR1 LGHNA, CDR2 YNFKEQ. A constant-region primer primed TCR beta cDNA synthesis from roughly 520 ng of total RNA. ARM-PCR, slightly modified, supplied the TCR beta libraries through three nested multiplex PCR rounds. Amplification in the first two PCR rounds was performed using TRBV1-TRBV30 forward primers and a C-beta reverse primer for around 9 cycles each. TCRdb analysed the multiplex PCR reads with MiXCR anew, one entry per CDR3 protein. The repertoire holds under 150,000 distinct CDR3 sequences, 55% to 70% seen once, with 8.1% in the top ten. Comments on this clonotype: The target antigen is unknown. Likely a read error: the CDR3 ends without its conserved phenylalanine or tryptophan.

Bulk tissue was left unsorted, and RNA and DNA were co-extracted from 20-30 mg of it. Surgical resection treated primary liver carcinoma in the patients. The V and J genes are TRBV4-2 and TRBJ2-7; 7 bases map to TRBD2. The TCR comes from a woman aged 55 to 70 with primary liver carcinoma and hepatitis B virus infection. The source material was tumor-adjacent normal liver tissue. The CDR3 coding sequence is TGTGCCAGCATCCCCACGGTGCGGGAGCTTTACGAGCAGTACCTC. This codes for CASIPTVRELYEQYL.